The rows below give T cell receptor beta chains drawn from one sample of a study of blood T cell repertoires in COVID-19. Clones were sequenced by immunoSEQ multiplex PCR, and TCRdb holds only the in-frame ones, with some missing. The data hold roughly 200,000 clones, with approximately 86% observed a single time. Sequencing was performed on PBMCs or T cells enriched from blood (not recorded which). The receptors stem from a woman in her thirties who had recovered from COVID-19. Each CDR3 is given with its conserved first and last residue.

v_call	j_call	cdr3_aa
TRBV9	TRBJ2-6	CASSADRGLDSGANVLTF
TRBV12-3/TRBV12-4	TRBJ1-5	CASSFAGAQPQHF
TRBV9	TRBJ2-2	CASSVARDSAYLTYTGELFF
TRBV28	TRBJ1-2	CASSLPGQGARGYTF
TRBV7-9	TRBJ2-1	CASSPWDRGSYNEQFF
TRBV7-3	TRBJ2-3	CASSETWFSTDTQYF
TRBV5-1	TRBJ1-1	CASSGKQGTGEAFF
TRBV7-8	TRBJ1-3	CASSSNSGNTIYF
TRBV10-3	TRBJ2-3	CAISESGSGGPSTDTQYF
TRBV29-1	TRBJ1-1	CSVAGQSVTEAFF
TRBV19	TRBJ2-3	CASSILRGSADTQYF
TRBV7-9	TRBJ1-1	CASSFETGGSRYTEAFF
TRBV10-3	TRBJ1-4	CAIRGDLGEEKLFF
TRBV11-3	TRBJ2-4	CASSLGRGGNIQYF
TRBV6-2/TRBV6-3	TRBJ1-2	CASSADYGYTF
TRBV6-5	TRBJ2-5	CASSYSTAGDQETQYF
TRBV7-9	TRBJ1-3	CASSLGQKSSGNTIYF
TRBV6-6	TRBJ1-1	CASSGQDFVNTEAFF
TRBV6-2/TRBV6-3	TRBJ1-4	CASSYGDRDHEKLFF
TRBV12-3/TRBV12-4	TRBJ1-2	CASRPGQYYGYTF
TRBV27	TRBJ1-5	CASREDHQRQPQHF
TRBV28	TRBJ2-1	CASSLEPKPNNEQFF
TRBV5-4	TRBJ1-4	CASSSGTGREKLFF
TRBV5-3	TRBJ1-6	CARSMEDRNNSPLHF
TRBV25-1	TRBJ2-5	CARLILGLAGGHETQYF
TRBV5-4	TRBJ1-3	CASSLPGYGNTIYF
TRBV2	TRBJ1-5	CASTGVGNQPQHF
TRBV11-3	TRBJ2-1	CASSQLANEQFF
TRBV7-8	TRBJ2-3	CASTLGGGRGPVDTQYF
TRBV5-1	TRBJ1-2	CASSLAGGPSNYGYTF
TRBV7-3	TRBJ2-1	CASSLSTDRALNEQFF
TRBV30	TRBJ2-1	CAGGLNNNEQFF
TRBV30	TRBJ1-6	CAWSVTVSYNSPLHF
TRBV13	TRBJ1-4	CASSLGVRQGGRDNEKLFF
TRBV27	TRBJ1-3	CASSPGVLNTIYF
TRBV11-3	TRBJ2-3	CASSLGTPGDTQYF
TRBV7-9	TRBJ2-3	CASSLGRTDTQYF
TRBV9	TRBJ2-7	CASSAPGGLQDRSYEQYF
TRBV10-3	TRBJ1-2	CAITGQGIYGYTF
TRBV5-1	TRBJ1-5	CASSGQGHQNQPQHF
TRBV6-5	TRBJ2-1	CASLQGENNEQFF
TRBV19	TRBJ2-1	CASSIGPYRDSSYNEQFF
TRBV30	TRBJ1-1	CAWLQHGDPGYTEAFF
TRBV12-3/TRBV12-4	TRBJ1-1	CASSSYTEAFF
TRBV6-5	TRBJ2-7	CASSYSSRQSSYEQYF